The clone carrying this T cell receptor beta chain showed up many times. Its antigen is unknown. The trim removed 8 bases at V and 4 bases at J, leaving 5 bases unmatched. The CDR3 covers 13 residues. The source material, RNA transcripts, was used to amplify TCR beta CDR3 regions. The TCR CDR3 was amplified in a first-round RT-PCR using the HTBI primer set. Using its own MiXCR run on the multiplex PCR reads, TCRdb lists one record per CDR3 protein. Among under 350,000 distinct CDR3 sequences listed, around a sixth were seen once. The entry originates in a study of T cells in Graves' hyperthyroidism and ophthalmopathy. Broader study findings: The model predicted ophthalmopathy a median roughly 6.5 months before onset.

This receptor was obtained from a woman aged 45-60 years with Graves' hyperthyroidism. This chain uses TRBV12-3 or TRBV12-4 with TRBJ2-1; 7 positions agree with TRBD2. Sequencing was performed on blood. CDR3 nucleotides: TGTGCCAGCGGCTGGGAGGGTTACAATGAGCAGTTCTTC. Translating it yields CASGWEGYNEQFF.